This T cell receptor beta chain was profiled in a study of shared clonotypes between healthy human individuals. Per the authors' pipeline: Filtering differed, since immunoSEQ gave only junction sequences and no quality scores. Data came from immunoSEQ multiplex PCR; TCRdb stores just in-frame clones and leaves some out. V and J calls and clone size come straight from that table; D and trimming were deduced from the DNA. There are hundreds of thousands of clones in the sample; over 90% occur only once, and under 30% lies in the top ten. CD45RO-negative, CCR7-positively selected cells formed the naive CD8 fraction, excluding terminally differentiated effector memory CD45RA+ cells. The CDR3 spans 14 residues. Trimming cost V 4 bases and J 0 bases; bases outside gene matches: 2. CDR1 MNHNS and CDR2 SASEGT come from the germline V gene.

Sequenced input: naive CD8+ T cells sorted from blood. This chain joins TRBV6-1 and TRBJ2-7; TRBD2 agrees at 8 bases. This receptor was obtained from a man aged 30-40 years in good health. The CDR3 loop is CASSVSGSSYEQYF. In nucleotides, the CDR3 is TGTGCCAGCAGTGTAAGCGGGAGCTCCTACGAGCAGTACTTC.